Listed here are 4 T cell receptor beta chains from one sample, sequenced in a study of long-term antiretroviral therapy in people with HIV. Investigators performed immunoSEQ version v3.0 at survey level. The table came from immunoSEQ multiplex PCR; TCRdb's copy has only in-frame clones and leaves some out. The repertoire consists of over 30,000 clones, with approximately 87% occurring once and the leading ten covering 3.5% to 4.5%. The source material was unsorted PBMCs, sampled 1.2 years after starting antiretroviral therapy. These receptor sequences come from a woman aged 45-59 years with HIV.

The V gene is TRBV10-2, the J gene TRBJ2-7; TRBD1 matches at 8 bases. With V trimmed by 3 bases and J by 4 bases, 11 bases remained unmatched. The CDR3 is 16 residues long. The germline V gene has CDR1 WSHSY and CDR2 SAAADI. CDR3 loop: CASSDSFRTGRYEQYF. The CDR3 DNA reads TGCGCCAGCAGTGATTCCTTCAGGACAGGGAGGTACGAGCAGTACTTC.

This rearrangement joins TRBV5-1 to TRBJ2-7, with D possibly TRBD2 on 5 matching bases. This CDR3 comprises 13 residues. Trimming cost V 4 bases and J 10 bases, with 18 bases left between them. Germline V lookup: CDR1 SGHRS, CDR2 YFSETQ. The CDR3: CASSPGVVREQYF. The CDR3 DNA reads as TGCGCCAGCAGCCCCGGGGTGGTACGAGAACAGTACTTC.

V and J are TRBV18 and TRBJ1-6, with D maybe TRBD1 (6 bases). The CDR3 has 14 amino acids. The germline V gene encodes CDR1 KGHSH and CDR2 LQKENI. Between the trimmed V and J ends, which lost 3 bases and 6 bases, there was a span of 9 bases. Here the CDR3 reads CASSPGGANSPLHF. In nucleotides, the CDR3 is TGTGCCAGCTCACCCGGGGGGGCTAATTCACCCCTCCACTTT.

The chain carries TRBV15 and TRBJ1-1, with a tentative D call TRBD1 (5 bases). Germline CDR1 is LNHNV and CDR2 is YYDKDF (reference sequence). V lost 0 bases to trimming and J lost 0 bases, with 8 bases between them. The CDR3 covers 15 residues. The CDR3 DNA reads TGTGCCACCAGCAGAGATGACAGCCTGAACACTGAAGCTTTCTTT. Translation: CATSRDDSLNTEAFF.